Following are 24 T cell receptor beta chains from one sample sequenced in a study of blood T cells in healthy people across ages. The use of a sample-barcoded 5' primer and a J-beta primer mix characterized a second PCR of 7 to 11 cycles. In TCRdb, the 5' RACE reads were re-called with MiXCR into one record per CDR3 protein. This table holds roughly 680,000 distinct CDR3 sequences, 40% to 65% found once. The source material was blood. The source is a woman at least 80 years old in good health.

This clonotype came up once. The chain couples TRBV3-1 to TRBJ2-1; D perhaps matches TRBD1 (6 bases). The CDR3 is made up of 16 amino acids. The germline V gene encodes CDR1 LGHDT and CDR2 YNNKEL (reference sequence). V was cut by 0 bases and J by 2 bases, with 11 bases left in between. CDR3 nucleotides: TGTGCCAGCAGCCAAGAAGGCAGGGGAGCCTACAATGAGCAGTTCTTC. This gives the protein CASSQEGRGAYNEQFF.

The CDR3: CASSTLGQGTEAFF. CDR3 in DNA: TGTGCCAGTAGTACGCTCGGACAAGGGACTGAAGCTTTCTTT. This chain uses TRBV19 with TRBJ1-1; tentative D call: TRBD1 (5 bases). Trimming removed 4 bases from V and 5 bases from J, with 14 bases in between. This CDR3 is 14 amino acids long. Germline assignment: CDR1 LNHDA and CDR2 SQIVND (reference sequence).

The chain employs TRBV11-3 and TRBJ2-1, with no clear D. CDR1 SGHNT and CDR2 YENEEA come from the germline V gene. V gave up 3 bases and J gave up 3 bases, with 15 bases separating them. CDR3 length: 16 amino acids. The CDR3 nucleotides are TGTGCCAGCAGCTTGAAGCGAGATGGGATCTACAATGAGCAGTTCTTC. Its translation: CASSLKRDGIYNEQFF.

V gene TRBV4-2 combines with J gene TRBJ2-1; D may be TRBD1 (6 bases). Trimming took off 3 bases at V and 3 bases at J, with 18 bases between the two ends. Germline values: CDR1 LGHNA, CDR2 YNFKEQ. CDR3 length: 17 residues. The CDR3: CASSQPAGQIIYNEQFF. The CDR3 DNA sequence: TGTGCCAGCAGCCAGCCCGCCGGACAGATAATCTACAATGAGCAGTTCTTC.

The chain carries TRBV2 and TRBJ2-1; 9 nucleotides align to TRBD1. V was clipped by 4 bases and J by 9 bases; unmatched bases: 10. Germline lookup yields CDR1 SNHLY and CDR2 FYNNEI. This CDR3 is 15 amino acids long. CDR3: CASSVSGQGGSEQFF. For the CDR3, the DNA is TGTGCCAGCAGTGTATCGGGACAGGGCGGGAGTGAGCAGTTCTTC.

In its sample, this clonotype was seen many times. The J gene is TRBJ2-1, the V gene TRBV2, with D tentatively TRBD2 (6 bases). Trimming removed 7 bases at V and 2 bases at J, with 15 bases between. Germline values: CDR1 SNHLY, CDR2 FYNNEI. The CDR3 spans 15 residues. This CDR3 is CASTVRGNPYNEQFF. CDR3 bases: TGTGCCAGCACGGTTCGCGGGAACCCCTACAATGAGCAGTTCTTC.

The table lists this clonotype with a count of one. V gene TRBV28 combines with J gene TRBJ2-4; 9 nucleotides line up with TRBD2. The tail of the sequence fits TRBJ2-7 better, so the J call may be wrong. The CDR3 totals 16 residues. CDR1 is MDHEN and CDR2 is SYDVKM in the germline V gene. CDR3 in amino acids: CASSSNSGSPFYEQYF. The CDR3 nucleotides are TGTGCCAGCAGTTCAAATAGCGGGAGCCCCTTCTACGAGCAGTACTTC.

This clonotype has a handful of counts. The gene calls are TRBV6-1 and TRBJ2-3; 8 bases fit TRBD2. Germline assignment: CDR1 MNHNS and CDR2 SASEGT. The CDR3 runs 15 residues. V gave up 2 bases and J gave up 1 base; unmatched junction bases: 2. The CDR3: CASSERRGGTDTQYF. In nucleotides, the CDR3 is TGTGCCAGCAGTGAACGGCGGGGGGGCACAGATACGCAGTATTTT.

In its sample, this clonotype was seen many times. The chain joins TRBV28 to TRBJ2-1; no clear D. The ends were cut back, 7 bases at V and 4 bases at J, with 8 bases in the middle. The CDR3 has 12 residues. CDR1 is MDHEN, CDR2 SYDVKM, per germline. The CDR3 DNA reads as TGTGCCAGCAATGCGCTGTACAATGAGCAGTTCTTC. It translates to CASNALYNEQFF.

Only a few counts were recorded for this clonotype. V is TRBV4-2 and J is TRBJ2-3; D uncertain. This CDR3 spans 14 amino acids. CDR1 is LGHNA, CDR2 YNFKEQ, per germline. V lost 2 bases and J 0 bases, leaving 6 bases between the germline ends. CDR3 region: CASSQRVSTDTQYF. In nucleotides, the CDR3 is TGTGCCAGCAGCCAAAGGGTTAGCACAGATACGCAGTATTTT.

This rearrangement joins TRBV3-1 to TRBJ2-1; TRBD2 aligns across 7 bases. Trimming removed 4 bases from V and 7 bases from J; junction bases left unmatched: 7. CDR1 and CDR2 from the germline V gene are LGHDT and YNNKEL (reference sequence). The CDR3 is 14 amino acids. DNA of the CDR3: TGTGCCAGCAGCCGGGGGGGAGGGCCTAATGAGCAGTTCTTC. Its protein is CASSRGGGPNEQFF.

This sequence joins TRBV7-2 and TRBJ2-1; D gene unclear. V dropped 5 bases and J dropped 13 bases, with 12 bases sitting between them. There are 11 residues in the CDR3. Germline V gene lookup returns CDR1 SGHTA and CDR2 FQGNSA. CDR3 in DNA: TGTGCCAGCAGCCCTAAGGAGACCCAGTTCTTC. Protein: CASSPKETQFF.

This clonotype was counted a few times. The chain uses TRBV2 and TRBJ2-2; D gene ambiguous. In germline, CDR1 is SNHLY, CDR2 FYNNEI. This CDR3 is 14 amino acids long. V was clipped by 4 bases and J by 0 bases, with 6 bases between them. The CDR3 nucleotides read TGTGCCAGCAGTGGTCACGCGAACACCGGGGAGCTGTTTTTT. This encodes CASSGHANTGELFF.

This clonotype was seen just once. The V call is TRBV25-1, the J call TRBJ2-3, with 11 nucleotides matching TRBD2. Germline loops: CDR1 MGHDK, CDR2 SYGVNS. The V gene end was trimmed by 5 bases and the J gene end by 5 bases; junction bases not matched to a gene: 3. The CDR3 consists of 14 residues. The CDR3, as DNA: TGTGCCAGCAGTCGACTAGCGGGATTAGATACGCAGTATTTT. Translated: CASSRLAGLDTQYF.

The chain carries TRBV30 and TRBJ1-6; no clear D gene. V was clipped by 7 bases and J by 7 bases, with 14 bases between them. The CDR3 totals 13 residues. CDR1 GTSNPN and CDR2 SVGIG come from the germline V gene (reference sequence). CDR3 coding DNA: TGTGCCTCTCTTGGGAGAAACAATTCACCCCTCCACTTT. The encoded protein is CASLGRNNSPLHF.

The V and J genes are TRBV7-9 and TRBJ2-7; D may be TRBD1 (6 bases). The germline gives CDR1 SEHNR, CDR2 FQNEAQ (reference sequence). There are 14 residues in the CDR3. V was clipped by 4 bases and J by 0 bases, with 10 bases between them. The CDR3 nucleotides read TGTGCCAGCAGCTCACAAGGGGGCTCCTACGAGCAGTACTTC. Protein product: CASSSQGGSYEQYF.

This chain's CDR3 is CASSQATRYEQYF. For the CDR3, the DNA is TGCGCCAGCAGCCAAGCAACGCGCTACGAGCAGTACTTC. The rearrangement uses TRBV4-3 and TRBJ2-7; D is unresolved. Germline lookup yields CDR1 LGHNA and CDR2 YSLEER. CDR3 size: 13 residues. Trimming left V 1 base short and J 3 bases short, with 7 bases between.

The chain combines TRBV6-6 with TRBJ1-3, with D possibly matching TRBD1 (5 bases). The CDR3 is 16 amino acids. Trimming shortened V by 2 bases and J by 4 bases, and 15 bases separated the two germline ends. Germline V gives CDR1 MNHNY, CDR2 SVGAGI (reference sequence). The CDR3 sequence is CASSYRSGISGNTIYF. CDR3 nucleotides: TGTGCCAGCAGTTACCGATCAGGGATTTCGGGAAACACCATATATTTT.

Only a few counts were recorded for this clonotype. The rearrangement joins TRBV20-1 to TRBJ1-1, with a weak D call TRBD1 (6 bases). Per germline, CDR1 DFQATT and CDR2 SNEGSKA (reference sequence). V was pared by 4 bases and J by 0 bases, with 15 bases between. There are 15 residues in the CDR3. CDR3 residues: CSANLDSTMNTEAFF. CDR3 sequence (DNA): TGCAGTGCTAACCTGGACAGTACAATGAACACTGAAGCTTTCTTT.

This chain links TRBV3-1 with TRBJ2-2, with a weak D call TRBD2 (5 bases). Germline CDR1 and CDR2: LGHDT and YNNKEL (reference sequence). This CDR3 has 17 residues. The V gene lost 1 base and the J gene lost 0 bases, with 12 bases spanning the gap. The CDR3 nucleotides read TGTGCCAGCAGCCAAGCAAGTACAGCGGCGAACACCGGGGAGCTGTTTTTT. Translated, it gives CASSQASTAANTGELFF.

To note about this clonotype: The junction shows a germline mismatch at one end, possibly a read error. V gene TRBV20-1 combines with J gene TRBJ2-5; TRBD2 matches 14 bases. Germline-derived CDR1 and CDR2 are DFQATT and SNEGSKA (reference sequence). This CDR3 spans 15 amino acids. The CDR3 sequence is CSAQRGLAGEEAQYF. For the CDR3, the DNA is TGCAGTGCCCAGCGGGGACTAGCGGGGGAAGAGGCCCAGTACTTC.

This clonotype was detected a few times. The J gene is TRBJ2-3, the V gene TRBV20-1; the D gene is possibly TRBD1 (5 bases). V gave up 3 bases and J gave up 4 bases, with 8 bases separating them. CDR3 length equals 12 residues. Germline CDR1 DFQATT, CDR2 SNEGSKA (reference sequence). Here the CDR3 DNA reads TGCAGTGCTAGTGACAGTCCAGATACGCAGTATTTT. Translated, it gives CSASDSPDTQYF.

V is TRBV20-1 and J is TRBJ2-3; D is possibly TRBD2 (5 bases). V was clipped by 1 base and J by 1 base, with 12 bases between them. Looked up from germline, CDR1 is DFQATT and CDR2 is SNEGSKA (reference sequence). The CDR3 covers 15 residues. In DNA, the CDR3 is TGCAGTGCTAGAGCGGCTGCGGGCCGCACAGATACGCAGTATTTT. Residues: CSARAAAGRTDTQYF.

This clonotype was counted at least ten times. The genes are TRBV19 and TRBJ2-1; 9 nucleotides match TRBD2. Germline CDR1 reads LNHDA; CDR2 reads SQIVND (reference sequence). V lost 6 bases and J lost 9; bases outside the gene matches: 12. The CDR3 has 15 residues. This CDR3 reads CASSKRSGSSGEQFF. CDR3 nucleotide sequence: TGTGCCAGTAGCAAACGTAGCGGGAGTTCCGGTGAGCAGTTCTTC.